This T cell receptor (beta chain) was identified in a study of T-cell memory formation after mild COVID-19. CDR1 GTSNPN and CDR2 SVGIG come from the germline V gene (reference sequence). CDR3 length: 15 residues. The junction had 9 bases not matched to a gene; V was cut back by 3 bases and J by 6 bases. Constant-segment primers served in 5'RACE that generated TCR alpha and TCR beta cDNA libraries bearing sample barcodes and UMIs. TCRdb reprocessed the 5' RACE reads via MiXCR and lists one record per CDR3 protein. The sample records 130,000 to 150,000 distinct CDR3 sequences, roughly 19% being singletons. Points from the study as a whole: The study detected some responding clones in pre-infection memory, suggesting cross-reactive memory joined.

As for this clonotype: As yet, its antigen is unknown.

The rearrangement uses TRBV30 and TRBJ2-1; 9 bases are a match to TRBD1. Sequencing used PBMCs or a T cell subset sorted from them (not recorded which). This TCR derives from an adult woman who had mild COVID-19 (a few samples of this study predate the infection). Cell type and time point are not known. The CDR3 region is CAWSGGTGRSNEQFF. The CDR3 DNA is TGTGCCTGGAGCGGCGGGACAGGGCGGAGCAATGAGCAGTTCTTC.